The clone carrying this TCR beta chain showed up many times. The data are from a study of molecular identifiers for immune sequencing clone quantification. Both previously described methods and listed TCR primers were employed to make bulk TCR libraries. TCRdb reprocessed the PCR reads via MiXCR and lists one record per CDR3 protein. The sample lists a few hundred thousand distinct CDR3 sequences; roughly 24% were seen once. The CDR3 spans 16 residues. V was clipped by 3 bases and J by 1 base; unmatched bases: 3. Per germline, CDR1 SNHLY and CDR2 FYNNEI. Material for sequencing was naive CD8+ T cells from blood, with Jurkat cell RNA spiked in. The subset was: FACS-sorted CD8+CD4-CCR7+CD45RA+ naive T cells. This sequence originates from a human donor in good health. Some libraries in this study had Jurkat cell RNA spiked in. The chain has TRBV2 and TRBJ2-3; 11 bases agree with TRBD2. DNA of the CDR3: TGTGCCAGCAGTGATCCACTAGCGGGGGGCACAGATACGCAGTATTTT. Protein sequence: CASSDPLAGGTDTQYF.